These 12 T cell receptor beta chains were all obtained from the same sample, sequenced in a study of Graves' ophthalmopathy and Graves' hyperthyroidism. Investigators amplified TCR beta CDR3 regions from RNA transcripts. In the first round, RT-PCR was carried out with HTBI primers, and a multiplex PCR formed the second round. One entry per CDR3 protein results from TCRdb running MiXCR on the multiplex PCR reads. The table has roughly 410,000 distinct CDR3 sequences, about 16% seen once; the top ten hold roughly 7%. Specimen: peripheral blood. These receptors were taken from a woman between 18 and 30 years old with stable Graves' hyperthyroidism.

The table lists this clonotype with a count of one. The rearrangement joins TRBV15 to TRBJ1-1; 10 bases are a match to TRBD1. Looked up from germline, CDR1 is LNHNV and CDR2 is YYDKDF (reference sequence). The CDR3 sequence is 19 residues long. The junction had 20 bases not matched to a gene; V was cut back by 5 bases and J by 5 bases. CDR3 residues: CATSGNRDRGFVSGTEAFF. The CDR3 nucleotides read TGTGCCACCAGCGGGAACCGGGACAGGGGTTTCGTTAGCGGGACTGAAGCTTTCTTT.

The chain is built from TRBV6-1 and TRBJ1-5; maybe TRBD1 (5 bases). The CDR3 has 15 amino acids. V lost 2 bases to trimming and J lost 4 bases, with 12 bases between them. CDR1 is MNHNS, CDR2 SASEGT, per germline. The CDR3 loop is CASSERRAGNQPQHF. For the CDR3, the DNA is TGTGCCAGCAGTGAACGGAGGGCAGGGAATCAGCCCCAGCATTTT.

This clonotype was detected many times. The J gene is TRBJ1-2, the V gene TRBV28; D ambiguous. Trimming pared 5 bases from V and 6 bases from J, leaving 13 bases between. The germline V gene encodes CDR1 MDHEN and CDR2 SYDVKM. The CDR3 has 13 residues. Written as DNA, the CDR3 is TGTGCCAGCAGTGGGATCCCTGGGGATGGCTACACCTTC. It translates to CASSGIPGDGYTF.

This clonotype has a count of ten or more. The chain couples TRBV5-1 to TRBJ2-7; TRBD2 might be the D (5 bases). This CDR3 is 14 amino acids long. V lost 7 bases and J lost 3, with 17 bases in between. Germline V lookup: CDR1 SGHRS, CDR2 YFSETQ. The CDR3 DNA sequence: TGCGCCAGCGACGCCCGGAGGCAACTCTACGAGCAGTACTTC. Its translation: CASDARRQLYEQYF.

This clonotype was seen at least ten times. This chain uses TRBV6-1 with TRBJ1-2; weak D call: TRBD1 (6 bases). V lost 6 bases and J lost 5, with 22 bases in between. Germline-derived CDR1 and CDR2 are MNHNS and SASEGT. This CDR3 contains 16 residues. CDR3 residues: CASRPPRTAGGYGYTF. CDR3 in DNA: TGTGCCAGCAGACCCCCCCGGACAGCGGGAGGGTATGGCTACACCTTC.

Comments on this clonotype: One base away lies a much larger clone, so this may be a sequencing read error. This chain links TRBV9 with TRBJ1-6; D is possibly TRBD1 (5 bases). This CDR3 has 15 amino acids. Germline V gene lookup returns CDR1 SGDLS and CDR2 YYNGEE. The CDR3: CASSVIGTENSHLHF. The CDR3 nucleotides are TGTGCCAGCAGCGTAATAGGGACGGAAAATTCACACCTCCACTTT.

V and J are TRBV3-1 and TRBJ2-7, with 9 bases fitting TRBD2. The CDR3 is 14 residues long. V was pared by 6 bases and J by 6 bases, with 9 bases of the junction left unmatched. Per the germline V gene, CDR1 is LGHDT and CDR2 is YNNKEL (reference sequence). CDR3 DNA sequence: TGTGCCAGCAGACCCGGGACTAGCCTCGGCGAGCAGTACTTC. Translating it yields CASRPGTSLGEQYF.

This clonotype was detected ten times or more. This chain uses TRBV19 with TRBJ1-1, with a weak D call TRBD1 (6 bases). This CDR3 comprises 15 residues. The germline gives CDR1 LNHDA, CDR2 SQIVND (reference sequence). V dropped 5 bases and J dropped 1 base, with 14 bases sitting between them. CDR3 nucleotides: TGTGCCAGTAGTCGGGAACAGGGAGGGAACACTGAAGCTTTCTTT. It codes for CASSREQGGNTEAFF.

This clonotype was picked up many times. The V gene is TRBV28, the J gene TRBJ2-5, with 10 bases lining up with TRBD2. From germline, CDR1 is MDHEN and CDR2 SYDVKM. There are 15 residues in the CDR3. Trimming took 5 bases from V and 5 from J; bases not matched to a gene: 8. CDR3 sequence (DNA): TGTGCCAGCAGTAGTAGCGGGGGGCCGCGTGAGACCCAGTACTTC. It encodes CASSSSGGPRETQYF.

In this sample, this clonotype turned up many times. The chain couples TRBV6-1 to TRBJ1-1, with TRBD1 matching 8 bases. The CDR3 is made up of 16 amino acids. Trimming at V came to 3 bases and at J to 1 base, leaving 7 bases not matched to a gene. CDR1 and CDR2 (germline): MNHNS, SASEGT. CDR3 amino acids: CASSENPGTGNTEAFF. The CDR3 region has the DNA TGTGCCAGCAGTGAGAACCCCGGGACAGGGAACACTGAAGCTTTCTTT.

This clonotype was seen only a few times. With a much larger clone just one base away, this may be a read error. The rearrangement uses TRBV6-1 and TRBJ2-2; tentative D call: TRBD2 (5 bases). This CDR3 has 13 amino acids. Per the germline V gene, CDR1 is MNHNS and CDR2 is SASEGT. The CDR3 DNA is TGTGCCAGCACCATACTGAACACCGGGGAGCTGTGTTTT. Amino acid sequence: CASTILNTGELCF.

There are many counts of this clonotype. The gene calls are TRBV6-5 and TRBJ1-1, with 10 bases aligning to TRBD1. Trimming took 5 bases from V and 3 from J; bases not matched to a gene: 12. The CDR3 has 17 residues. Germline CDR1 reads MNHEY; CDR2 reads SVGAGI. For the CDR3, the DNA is TGTGCCAGCAGTCCATCGACAGGGGGCTATTACTACACTGAAGCTTTCTTT. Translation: CASSPSTGGYYYTEAFF.